The 6 T cell receptor beta chains in this list originate from one sample, sequenced in a study of CD8 T cells in ankylosing spondylitis. One entry per CDR3 protein results from TCRdb running MiXCR on the 5' RACE reads. This table has 450,000 to 550,000 distinct CDR3 sequences, less than 6% appearing once. What these receptors recognize is not known. Regarding the study as a whole: Ankylosing spondylitis blood appeared to be characterized by a TCR beta motif of eight highly homologous variants.

The sample was blood, either unsorted or a sorted T cell fraction (not recorded which). The receptors here all came from a male donor with ankylosing spondylitis.

This clonotype showed up many times. The chain couples TRBV16 to TRBJ2-7; D unclear. CDR1 KGHSY and CDR2 FQNENV come from the germline V gene. Trimming stripped 5 bases from V and 5 bases from J, with 7 bases between. This CDR3 contains 11 residues. Written as DNA, the CDR3 is TGTGCCAGCAGCTCAGGCCACGAGCAGTACTTC. It specifies CASSSGHEQYF.

This clonotype showed up many times. V and J are TRBV5-6 and TRBJ1-1; D is undetermined. In germline, CDR1 is SGHDT, CDR2 YYEEEE. The V end was cut by 0 bases, the J end by 4 bases, with 10 bases between. The CDR3 totals 14 residues. The CDR3, as DNA: TGTGCCAGCAGCTTGGGCCACGTGGGCACTGAAGCTTTCTTT. This translates into CASSLGHVGTEAFF. The full variable domain, in which reference TRBV5-6 and TRBJ1-1 provide the parts outside the CDR3, is DAGVTQSPTHLIKTRGQQVTLRCSPKSGHDTVSWYQQALGQGPQFIFQYYEEEERQRGNFPDRFSGHQFPNYSSELNVNALLLGDSALYLCASSLGHVGTEAFFGQGTRLTVV.

This sequence joins TRBV5-6 and TRBJ2-3, with D uncertain. CDR1 and CDR2 from the germline V gene are SGHDT and YYEEEE. The CDR3 has 13 amino acids. V lost 8 bases and J lost 6, with 16 bases in between. This CDR3 is CARGPVPSDTQYF. In DNA, the CDR3 is TGTGCCAGGGGCCCCGTTCCATCGGATACGCAGTATTTT.

This clonotype has ten or more counts. The chain carries TRBV29-1 and TRBJ2-7; TRBD1 agrees at 8 bases. In germline, CDR1 is SQVTM, CDR2 ANQGSEA. J gave up 6 bases and V 7 bases, and 8 bases lay outside the gene matches. The CDR3 loop spans 12 amino acids. This CDR3 reads CSAGLDRAEQYF. The CDR3 bases are TGCAGCGCCGGATTGGACAGGGCCGAGCAGTACTTC.

This clonotype was seen only a few times. V gene TRBV20-1 combines with J gene TRBJ2-7; tentatively, D is TRBD2 (7 bases). The CDR3 runs to 15 residues. Germline lookup yields CDR1 DFQATT and CDR2 SNEGSKA (reference sequence). V was cut by 0 bases and J by 3 bases, with 15 bases left in between. The CDR3 sequence is CSARDWGGLNYEQYF. The CDR3 DNA reads as TGCAGTGCTAGAGATTGGGGGGGGCTCAACTACGAGCAGTACTTC.

This clonotype was counted at least ten times. The rearrangement uses TRBV28 and TRBJ1-1; D not certain. Germline V gives CDR1 MDHEN, CDR2 SYDVKM. CDR3 length: 11 amino acids. The V gene lost 4 bases and the J gene lost 11 bases, with 11 bases spanning the gap. CDR3 bases: TGTGCCAGCAGTTCTCAGTTGCGGGCTTTCTTT. Its protein is CASSSQLRAFF. Looking up the rest from reference TRBV28 and TRBJ1-1 gives the full variable domain: DVKVTQSSRYLVKRTGEKVFLECVQDMDHENMFWYRQDPGLGLRLIYFSYDVKMKEKGDIPEGYSVSREKKERFSLILESASTNQTSMYLCASSSQLRAFFGQGTRLTVV.